Shown below are 5 T cell receptor beta chains from a single sample sequenced in a study of blood T cell repertoires in COVID-19. Some clones are missing from TCRdb's copy, which holds only in-frame ones; the method was immunoSEQ multiplex PCR. The table shows 300,000 to 350,000 clones, with about 93% occurring only once. The sequencing input was peripheral blood. The source of these receptors is a young woman who had recovered from COVID-19.

This chain uses TRBV5-5 with TRBJ2-1, with 9 bases that match TRBD2. V lost 4 bases, J lost 4 bases, and 9 bases stayed unmatched. CDR1 is SGHKS and CDR2 is YYEKEE in the germline V gene (reference sequence). The CDR3 runs 16 residues. Written as DNA, the CDR3 is TGTGCCAGCAGCCTAACCGGGACTAGCTCTTACAATGAGCAGTTCTTC. It codes for CASSLTGTSSYNEQFF.

The genes are TRBV5-1 and TRBJ2-1; TRBD2 matches at 7 bases. From germline, CDR1 is SGHRS and CDR2 YFSETQ. The CDR3 length is 15 residues. V gave up 1 base and J gave up 3 bases; unmatched junction bases: 4. The CDR3 nucleotides are TGCGCCAGCAGCTTGATAGCGGGTCTCTACAATGAGCAGTTCTTC. This sequence encodes CASSLIAGLYNEQFF.

This chain joins TRBV6-5 and TRBJ1-1; D unclear. Germline V gene data show CDR1 as MNHEY and CDR2 as SVGAGI. This CDR3 contains 13 residues. Trimming left V 8 bases short and J 0 bases short, with 10 bases between. The CDR3 here is CASLRSVNTEAFF. The CDR3 DNA sequence: TGTGCCAGCCTCAGGTCGGTGAACACTGAAGCTTTCTTT.

The chain combines TRBV7-2 with TRBJ2-3, with 8 bases aligning to TRBD2. This CDR3 region has 17 residues. Germline V CDR1 and CDR2: SGHTA, FQGNSA. Unmatched junction bases numbered 18, after V lost 7 bases and J lost 6 bases. The CDR3 region has the DNA TGTGCCAGCACCCCCCGGGGGATACGGGAGGGCGCCGATACGCAGTATTTT. Amino acid sequence: CASTPRGIREGADTQYF.

The V call is TRBV7-2, the J call TRBJ1-1; 7 nucleotides agree with TRBD1. The CDR3 has 12 residues. In germline, CDR1 is SGHTA, CDR2 FQGNSA. The J segment lost 11 bases and the V segment lost 5 bases, leaving 8 bases of the junction unmatched. CDR3 DNA sequence: TGTGCCAGCAGCCGGGACAGTCTGCTGGCTTTCTTT. Residues: CASSRDSLLAFF.